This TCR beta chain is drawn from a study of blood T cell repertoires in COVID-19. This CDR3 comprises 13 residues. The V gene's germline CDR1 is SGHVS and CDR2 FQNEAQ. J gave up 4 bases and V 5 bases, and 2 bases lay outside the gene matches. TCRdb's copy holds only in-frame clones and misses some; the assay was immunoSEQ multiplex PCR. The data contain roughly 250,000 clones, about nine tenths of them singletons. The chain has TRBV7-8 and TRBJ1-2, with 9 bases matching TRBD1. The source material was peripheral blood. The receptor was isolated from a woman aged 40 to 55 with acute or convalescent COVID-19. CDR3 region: CASSMTGGYGYTF. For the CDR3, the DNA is TGTGCCAGCAGCATGACAGGGGGCTATGGCTACACCTTC.